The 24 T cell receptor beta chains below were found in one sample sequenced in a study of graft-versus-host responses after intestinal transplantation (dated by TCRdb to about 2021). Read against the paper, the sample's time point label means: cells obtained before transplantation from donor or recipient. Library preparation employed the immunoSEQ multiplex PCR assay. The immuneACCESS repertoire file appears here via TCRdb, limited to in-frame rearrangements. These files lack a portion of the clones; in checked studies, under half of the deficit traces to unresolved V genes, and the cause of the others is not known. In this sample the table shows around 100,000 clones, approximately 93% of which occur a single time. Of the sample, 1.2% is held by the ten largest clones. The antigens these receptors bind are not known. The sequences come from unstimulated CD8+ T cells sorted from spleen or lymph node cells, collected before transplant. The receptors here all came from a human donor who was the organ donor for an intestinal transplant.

DNA of the CDR3: TGTGCCAGCAGCTTATGGAGACCTAGCGGGAGTGTTGAGGAGACCCAGTACTTC. Amino acid sequence: CASSLWRPSGSVEETQYF. The chain employs TRBV7-9 and TRBJ2-5, with TRBD2 matching 10 bases. The CDR3 covers 18 residues. The J segment lost 5 bases and the V segment lost 2 bases, leaving 14 bases of the junction unmatched. Looked up from germline, CDR1 is SEHNR and CDR2 is FQNEAQ (reference sequence).

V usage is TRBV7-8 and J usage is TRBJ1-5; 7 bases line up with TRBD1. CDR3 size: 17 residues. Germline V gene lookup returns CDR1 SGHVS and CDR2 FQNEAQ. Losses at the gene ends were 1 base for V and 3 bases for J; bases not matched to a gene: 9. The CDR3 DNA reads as TGTGCCAGCAGCTTAGGACGAGGGACAGCCTTCAATCAGCCCCAGCATTTT. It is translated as CASSLGRGTAFNQPQHF.

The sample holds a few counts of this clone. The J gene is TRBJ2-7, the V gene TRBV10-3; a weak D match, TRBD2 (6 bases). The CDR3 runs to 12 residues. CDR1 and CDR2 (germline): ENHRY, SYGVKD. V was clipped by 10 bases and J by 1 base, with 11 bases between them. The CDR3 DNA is TGTGCCAACGAAGCGGGTTCCTACGAGCAGTACTTC. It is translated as CANEAGSYEQYF.

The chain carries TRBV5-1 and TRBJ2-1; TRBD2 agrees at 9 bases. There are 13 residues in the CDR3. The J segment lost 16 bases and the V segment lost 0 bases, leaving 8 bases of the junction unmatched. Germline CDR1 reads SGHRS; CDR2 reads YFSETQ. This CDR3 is CASSLVPREGSFF. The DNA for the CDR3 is TGCGCCAGCAGCTTGGTCCCGCGGGAGGGTTCCTTCTTC.

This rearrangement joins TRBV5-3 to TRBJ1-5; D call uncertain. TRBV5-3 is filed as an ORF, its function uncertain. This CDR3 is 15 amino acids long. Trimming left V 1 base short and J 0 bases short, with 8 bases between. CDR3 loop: CARSLTGYSNQPQHF. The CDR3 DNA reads TGTGCCAGAAGCTTGACGGGCTATAGCAATCAGCCCCAGCATTTT.

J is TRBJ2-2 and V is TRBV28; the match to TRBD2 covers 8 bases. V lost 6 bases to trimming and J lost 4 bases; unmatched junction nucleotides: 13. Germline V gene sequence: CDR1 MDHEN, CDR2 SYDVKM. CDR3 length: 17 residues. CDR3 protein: CASSFVAGTSGTGELFF. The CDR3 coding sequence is TGTGCCAGCAGCTTCGTAGCGGGGACGTCGGGCACCGGGGAGCTGTTTTTT.

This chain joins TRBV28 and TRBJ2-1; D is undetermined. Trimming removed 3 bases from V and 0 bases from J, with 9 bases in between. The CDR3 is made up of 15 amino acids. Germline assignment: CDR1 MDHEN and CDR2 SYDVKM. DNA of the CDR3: TGTGCCAGCAGTTTTCCATCAAGCTCCTACAATGAGCAGTTCTTC. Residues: CASSFPSSSYNEQFF.

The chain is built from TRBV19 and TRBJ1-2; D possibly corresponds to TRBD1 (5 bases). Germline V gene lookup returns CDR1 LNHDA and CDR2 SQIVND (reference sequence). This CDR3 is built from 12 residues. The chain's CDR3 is CPRGREPAGYTF. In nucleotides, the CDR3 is TGTCCCCGGGGCCGGGAGCCCGCGGGCTACACCTTC.

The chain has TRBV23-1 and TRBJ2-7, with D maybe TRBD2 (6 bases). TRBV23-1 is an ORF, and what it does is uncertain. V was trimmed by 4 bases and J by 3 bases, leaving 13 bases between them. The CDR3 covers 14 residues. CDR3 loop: CASSLAGGIYEQYF. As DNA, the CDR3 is TGCGCCAGCAGTCTCGCCGGGGGAATCTACGAGCAGTACTTC.

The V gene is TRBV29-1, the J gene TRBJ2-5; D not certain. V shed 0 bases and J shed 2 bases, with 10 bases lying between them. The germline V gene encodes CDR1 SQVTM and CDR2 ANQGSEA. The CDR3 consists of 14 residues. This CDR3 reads CSVEDRSLQETQYF. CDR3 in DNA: TGCAGCGTTGAAGATCGGAGCCTTCAAGAGACCCAGTACTTC.

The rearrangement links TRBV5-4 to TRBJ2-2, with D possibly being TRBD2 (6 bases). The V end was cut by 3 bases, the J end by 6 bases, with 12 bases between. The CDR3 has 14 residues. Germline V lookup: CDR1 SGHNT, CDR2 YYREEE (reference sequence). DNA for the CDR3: TGTGCCAGCAGCTCAACCCTAGCGCCCGGGGAGCTGTTTTTT. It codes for CASSSTLAPGELFF.

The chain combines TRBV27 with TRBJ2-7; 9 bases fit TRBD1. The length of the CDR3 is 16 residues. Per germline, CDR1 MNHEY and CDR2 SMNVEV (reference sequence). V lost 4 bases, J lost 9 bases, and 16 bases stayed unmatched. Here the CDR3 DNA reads TGTGCCAGCAGTTCACCCGTGACAGGGGGTGATCTAGGGCAGTACTTC. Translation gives CASSSPVTGGDLGQYF.

CDR3 nucleotides: TGTGCCAGCAGCCCGGGGGACTATGGCTACACCTTC. Translation gives CASSPGDYGYTF. The chain links TRBV7-2 to TRBJ1-2; D is possibly TRBD1 (5 bases). The CDR3 totals 12 residues. Deletions cut 5 bases from V and 3 bases from J, with 7 bases between. Germline CDR1 is SGHTA and CDR2 is FQGNSA.

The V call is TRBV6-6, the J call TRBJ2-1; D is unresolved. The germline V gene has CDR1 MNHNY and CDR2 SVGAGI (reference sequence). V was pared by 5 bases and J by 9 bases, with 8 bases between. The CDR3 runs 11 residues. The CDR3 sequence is CASSELGEQFF. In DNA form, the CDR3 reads TGTGCCAGCAGTGAACTCGGTGAGCAGTTCTTC.

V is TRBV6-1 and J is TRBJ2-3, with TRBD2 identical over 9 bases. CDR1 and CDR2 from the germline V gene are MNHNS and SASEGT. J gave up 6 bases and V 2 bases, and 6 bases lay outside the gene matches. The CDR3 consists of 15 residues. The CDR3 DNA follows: TGTGCCAGCAGTGAAACAGGGACTAGCTATGATACGCAGTATTTT. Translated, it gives CASSETGTSYDTQYF.

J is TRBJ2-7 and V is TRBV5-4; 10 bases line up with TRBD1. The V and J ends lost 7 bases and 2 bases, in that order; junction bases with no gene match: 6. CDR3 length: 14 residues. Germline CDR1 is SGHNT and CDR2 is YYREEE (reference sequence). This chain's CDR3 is CASPGDRGTYEQYF. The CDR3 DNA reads TGTGCCAGCCCAGGGGACAGGGGAACCTACGAGCAGTACTTC.

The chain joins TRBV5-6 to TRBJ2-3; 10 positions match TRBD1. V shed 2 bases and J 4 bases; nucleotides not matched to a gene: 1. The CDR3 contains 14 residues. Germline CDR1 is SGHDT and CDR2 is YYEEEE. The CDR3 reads CASSLGQGADTQYF. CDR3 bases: TGTGCCAGCAGCTTAGGACAGGGGGCAGATACGCAGTATTTT.

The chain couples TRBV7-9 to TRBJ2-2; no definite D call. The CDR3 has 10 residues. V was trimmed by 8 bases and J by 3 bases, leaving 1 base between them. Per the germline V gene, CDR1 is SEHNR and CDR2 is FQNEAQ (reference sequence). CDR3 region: CASDTGELFF. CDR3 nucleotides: TGTGCCAGCGACACCGGGGAGCTGTTTTTT.

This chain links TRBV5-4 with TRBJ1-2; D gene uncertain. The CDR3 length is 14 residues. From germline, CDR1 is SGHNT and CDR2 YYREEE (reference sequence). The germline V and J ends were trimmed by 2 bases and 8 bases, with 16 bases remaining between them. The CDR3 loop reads CASSFRAGPRGYTF. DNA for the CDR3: TGTGCCAGCAGCTTCAGAGCTGGCCCGCGCGGCTACACCTTC.

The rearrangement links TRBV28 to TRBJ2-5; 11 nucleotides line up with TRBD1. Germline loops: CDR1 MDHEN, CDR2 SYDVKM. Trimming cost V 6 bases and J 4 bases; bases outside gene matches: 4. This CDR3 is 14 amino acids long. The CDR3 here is CASSQDRGRETQYF. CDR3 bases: TGTGCCAGCAGCCAGGACAGGGGGCGAGAGACCCAGTACTTC. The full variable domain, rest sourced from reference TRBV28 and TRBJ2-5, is DVKVTQSSRYLVKRTGEKVFLECVQDMDHENMFWYRQDPGLGLRLIYFSYDVKMKEKGDIPEGYSVSREKKERFSLILESASTNQTSMYLCASSQDRGRETQYFGPGTRLLVL.

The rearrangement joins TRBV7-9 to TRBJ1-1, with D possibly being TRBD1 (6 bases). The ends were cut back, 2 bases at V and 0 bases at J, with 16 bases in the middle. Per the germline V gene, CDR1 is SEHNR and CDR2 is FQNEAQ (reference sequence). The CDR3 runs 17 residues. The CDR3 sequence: CASSLRRGTKVNTEAFF. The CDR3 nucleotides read TGTGCCAGCAGCTTACGTAGGGGGACCAAGGTGAACACTGAAGCTTTCTTT.

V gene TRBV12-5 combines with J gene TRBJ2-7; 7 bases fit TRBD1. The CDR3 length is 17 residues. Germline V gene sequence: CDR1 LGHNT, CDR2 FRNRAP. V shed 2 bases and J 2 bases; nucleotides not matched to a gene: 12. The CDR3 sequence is CASGLLRPYRGPYEQYF. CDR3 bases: TGTGCTAGTGGTTTGCTCCGACCCTACAGGGGCCCCTACGAGCAGTACTTC.

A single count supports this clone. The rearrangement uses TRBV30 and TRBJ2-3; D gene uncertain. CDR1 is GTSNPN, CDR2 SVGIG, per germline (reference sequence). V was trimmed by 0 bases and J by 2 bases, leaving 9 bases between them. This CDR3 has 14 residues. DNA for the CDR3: TGTGCCTGGAGTGTTTGGACCTCCACAGATACGCAGTATTTT. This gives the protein CAWSVWTSTDTQYF.

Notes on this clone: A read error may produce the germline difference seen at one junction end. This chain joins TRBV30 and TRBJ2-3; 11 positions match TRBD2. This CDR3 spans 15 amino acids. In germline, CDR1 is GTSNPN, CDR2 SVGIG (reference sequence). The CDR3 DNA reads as TGTGCCTGGAGGATAGCGGGAGGGGGCACATATACGCAGTATTTT. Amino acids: CAWRIAGGGTYTQYF.